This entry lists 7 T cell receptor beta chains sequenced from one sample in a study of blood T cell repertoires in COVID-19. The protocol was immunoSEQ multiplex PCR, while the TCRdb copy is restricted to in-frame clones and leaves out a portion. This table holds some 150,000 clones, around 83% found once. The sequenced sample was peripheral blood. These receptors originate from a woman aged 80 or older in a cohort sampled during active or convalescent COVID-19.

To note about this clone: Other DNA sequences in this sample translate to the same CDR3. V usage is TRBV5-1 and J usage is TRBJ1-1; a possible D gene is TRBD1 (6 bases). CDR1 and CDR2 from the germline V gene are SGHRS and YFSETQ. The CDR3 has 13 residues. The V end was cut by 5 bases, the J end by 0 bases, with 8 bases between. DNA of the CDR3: TGCGCCAGCAGACAGGGACTGAACACTGAAGCTTTCTTT. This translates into CASRQGLNTEAFF.

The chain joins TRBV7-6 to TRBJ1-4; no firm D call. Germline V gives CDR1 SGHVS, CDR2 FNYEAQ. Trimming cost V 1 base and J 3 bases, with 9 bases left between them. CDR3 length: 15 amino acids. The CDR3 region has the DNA TGTGCCAGCAGCTTAGATGGCAGGCCTAATGAAAAACTGTTTTTT. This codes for CASSLDGRPNEKLFF.

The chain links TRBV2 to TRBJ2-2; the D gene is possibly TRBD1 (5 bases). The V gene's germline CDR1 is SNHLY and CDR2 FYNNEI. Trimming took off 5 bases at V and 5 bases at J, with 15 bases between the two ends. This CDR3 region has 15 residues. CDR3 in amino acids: CASSTAGYLTGELFF. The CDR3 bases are TGTGCCAGCAGTACCGCAGGGTATCTAACCGGGGAGCTGTTTTTT.

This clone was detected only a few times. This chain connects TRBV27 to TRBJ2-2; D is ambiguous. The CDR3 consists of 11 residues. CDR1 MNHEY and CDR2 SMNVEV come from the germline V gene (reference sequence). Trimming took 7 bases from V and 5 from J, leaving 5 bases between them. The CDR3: CASKRTGELFF. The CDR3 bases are TGTGCCAGCAAGCGTACCGGGGAGCTGTTTTTT.

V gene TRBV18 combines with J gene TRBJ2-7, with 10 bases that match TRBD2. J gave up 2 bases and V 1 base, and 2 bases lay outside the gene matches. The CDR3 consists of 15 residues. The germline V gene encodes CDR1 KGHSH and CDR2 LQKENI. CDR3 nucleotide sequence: TGTGCCAGCTCACCACAAGGGACTAGCGCCTACGAGCAGTACTTC. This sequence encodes CASSPQGTSAYEQYF.

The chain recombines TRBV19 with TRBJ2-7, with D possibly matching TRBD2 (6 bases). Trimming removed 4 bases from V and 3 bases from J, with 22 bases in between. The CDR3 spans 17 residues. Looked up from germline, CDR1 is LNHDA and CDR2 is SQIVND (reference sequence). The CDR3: CASSTPPLGRENYEQYV. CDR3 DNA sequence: TGTGCCAGTAGTACCCCCCCCCTGGGCCGGGAGAACTACGAGCAGTACGTC.

The chain's CDR3 is CASSPDRGTEQYF. The CDR3 nucleotides are TGTGCCAGCTCCCCCGACAGGGGGACGGAGCAGTACTTC. The chain couples TRBV18 to TRBJ2-7, with 9 bases aligning to TRBD1. The V segment lost 6 bases and the J segment 7 bases; nucleotides outside the gene matches: 7. The germline V gene encodes CDR1 KGHSH and CDR2 LQKENI. CDR3 size: 13 residues.